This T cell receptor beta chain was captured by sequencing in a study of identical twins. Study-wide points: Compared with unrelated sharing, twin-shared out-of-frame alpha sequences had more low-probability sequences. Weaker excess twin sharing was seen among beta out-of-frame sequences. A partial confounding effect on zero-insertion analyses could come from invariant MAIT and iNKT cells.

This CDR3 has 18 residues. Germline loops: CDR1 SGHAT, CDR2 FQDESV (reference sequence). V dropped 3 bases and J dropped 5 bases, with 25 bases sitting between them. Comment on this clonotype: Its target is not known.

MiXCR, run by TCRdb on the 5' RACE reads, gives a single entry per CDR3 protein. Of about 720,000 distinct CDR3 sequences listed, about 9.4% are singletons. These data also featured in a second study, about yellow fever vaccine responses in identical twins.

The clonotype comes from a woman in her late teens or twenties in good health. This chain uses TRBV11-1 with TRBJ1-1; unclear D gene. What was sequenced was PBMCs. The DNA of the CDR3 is TGTGCCAGCAGCTTTCGTAGGAGGACCCTCACCCCCTGGACTGAAGCTTTCTTT. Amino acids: CASSFRRRTLTPWTEAFF.